These T cell receptor beta chains were read from a single sample in a study of cytomegalovirus exposure and HLA in healthy donors. TCRdb's table, derived via immunoSEQ multiplex PCR, lists solely in-frame clones and lacks some. The sample lists 150,000 to 200,000 clones, just over 75% occurring once. The sequenced sample was PBMCs. All receptors derive from a man between 18 and 35 years old in good health and CMV-seronegative. CDR3s include the opening cysteine and the closing phenylalanine or tryptophan. D genes are given only for firm matches. Clone size appears in some rows only: once, few, many, or a class for an expanded clone.

d_gene	v_gene	abundance	j_gene	CDR3aa	CDR3nt
-	TRBV11-2	-	TRBJ1-1	CASSLVSGGPTEAFF	TGTGCCAGCAGCTTAGTGTCGGGAGGGCCCACTGAAGCTTTCTTT
-	TRBV4-2	-	TRBJ2-7	CASSPRGGRDYEQYF	TGTGCCAGCAGCCCGAGGGGGGGCCGGGATTACGAGCAGTACTTC
-	TRBV4-3	-	TRBJ2-7	CASSQEKAQGYEQYF	TGCGCCAGCAGCCAAGAGAAGGCGCAGGGCTACGAGCAGTACTTC
-	TRBV9	-	TRBJ2-1	CASSVEGLSRNEQFF	TGTGCCAGCAGCGTAGAGGGACTCTCGCGTAATGAGCAGTTCTTC
-	TRBV7-9	-	TRBJ2-7	CASSPTGLSYEQYF	TGTGCCAGCAGCCCGACGGGGTTGTCCTACGAGCAGTACTTC
TRBD1	TRBV18	once	TRBJ2-5	CASSAGQGETQYF	TGTGCCAGCTCAGCCGGACAGGGAGAGACCCAGTACTTC
TRBD2	TRBV7-9	-	TRBJ2-1	CSSSLATSGSLRNEQFF	TGTTCCAGCAGCTTAGCAACTAGCGGGAGTCTCAGAAATGAGCAGTTCTTC
-	TRBV6-1	-	TRBJ1-2	CASSEGVLLNYGYTF	TGTGCCAGCAGTGAAGGGGTCCTACTAAACTATGGCTACACCTTC
TRBD2	TRBV11-2	-	TRBJ2-7	CASSASGTSSYEQYF	TGTGCCAGCAGCGCCTCCGGGACTAGCTCCTACGAGCAGTACTTC
TRBD1	TRBV19	-	TRBJ1-2	CASSIHRGQNYGYTF	TGTGCCAGTAGTATCCACAGGGGCCAAAACTATGGCTACACCTTC
TRBD1	TRBV29-1	-	TRBJ1-2	CSVKGTGGNYGYTF	TGCAGCGTGAAGGGTACAGGGGGTAACTATGGCTACACCTTC
-	TRBV30	-	TRBJ2-7	CAWSHILPVRDSSYEQYF	TGTGCCTGGAGTCACATTCTCCCCGTACGGGACTCGTCATACGAGCAGTACTTC
-	TRBV7-9	few	TRBJ1-1	CASSDGGTEAFF	TGTGCCAGCAGCGACGGCGGGACTGAAGCTTTCTTT
TRBD2	TRBV5-1	once	TRBJ2-6	CASSLGAGVTSGANVLTF	TGCGCCAGCAGCTTGGGAGCGGGGGTAACCTCTGGGGCCAACGTCCTGACTTTC
-	TRBV15	-	TRBJ1-5	CATSRATGHQPQHF	TGTGCCACCAGCAGAGCAACTGGTCATCAGCCCCAGCATTTT
-	TRBV30	-	TRBJ1-2	CAWGDNGVGYTF	TGTGCCTGGGGAGATAACGGCGTCGGCTACACCTTC
-	TRBV27	few	TRBJ1-3	CASSSRTPYSGNTIYF	TGTGCCAGCAGTTCCCGGACACCTTACTCTGGAAACACCATATATTTT
TRBD1	TRBV7-8	-	TRBJ2-7	CASSPGTGRGEQYF	TGTGCCAGCAGTCCGGGGACAGGGCGCGGAGAGCAGTACTTC
-	TRBV27	-	TRBJ2-3	CASSLRGAVADTQYF	TGTGCCAGCAGTTTACGGGGGGCTGTGGCAGATACGCAGTATTTT
-	TRBV20-1	few	TRBJ1-2	CSARAYYGYTF	TGCAGTGCTAGGGCCTACTATGGCTACACCTTC
-	TRBV6-4	once	TRBJ1-4	CASSPTGNGEKLFF	TGTGCCAGCAGTCCCACAGGGAACGGTGAAAAACTGTTTTTT
TRBD1	TRBV30	-	TRBJ2-7	CAWSVRQGSSEQYF	TGTGCCTGGAGTGTGAGACAGGGTTCCAGCGAGCAGTACTTC
-	TRBV7-9	few	TRBJ1-4	CASSLEGATNEKLFF	TGTGCCAGCAGCTTAGAAGGGGCAACTAATGAAAAACTGTTTTTT
-	TRBV15	-	TRBJ2-1	CATSRGTEYNEQFF	TGTGCCACCAGCCGTGGGACTGAGTACAATGAGCAGTTCTTC
TRBD1	TRBV29-1	-	TRBJ1-2	CSVLGQDYGYTF	TGCAGCGTTTTGGGACAGGACTATGGCTACACCTTC
TRBD1	TRBV7-9	once	TRBJ1-1	CASSPIQGAKGQAFF	TGTGCCAGCAGCCCGATACAGGGGGCGAAGGGCCAAGCTTTCTTT
-	TRBV6-6	-	TRBJ2-7	CASSTGHPRPQYF	TGTGCCAGCAGTACGGGACATCCCCGACCCCAGTACTTC
-	TRBV27	once	TRBJ2-1	CASRGITGLNRNEQFF	TGTGCCAGCAGGGGGATTACAGGGTTGAATCGGAATGAGCAGTTCTTC
-	TRBV4-2	-	TRBJ1-1	CASSRGQFTRTEAFF	TGTGCCAGCAGCCGGGGGCAATTCACGAGAACTGAAGCTTTCTTT
TRBD1	TRBV7-8	-	TRBJ2-1	CASSFGQGLYNEQFF	TGTGCCAGCAGCTTTGGACAGGGACTCTACAATGAGCAGTTCTTC
TRBD2	TRBV9	-	TRBJ2-1	CASSVTSGSSYNEQFF	TGTGCCAGCAGCGTAACTAGCGGGAGTTCCTACAATGAGCAGTTCTTC
TRBD1	TRBV18	-	TRBJ1-2	CASSGQGAYYGYTF	TGTGCCAGCTCGGGACAGGGGGCTTACTATGGCTACACCTTC
-	TRBV7-6	-	TRBJ2-7	CASSRDTNYEQYF	TGTGCCAGCAGCCGCGACACCAACTACGAGCAGTACTTC
TRBD1	TRBV19	once	TRBJ2-7	CASSTGQGGKDYEQYF	TGTGCCAGTAGTACGGGACAGGGGGGAAAAGACTACGAGCAGTACTTC
TRBD2	TRBV6-1	-	TRBJ2-5	CATSGLALRETQYF	TGTGCCACCTCGGGACTAGCTCTTCGAGAGACCCAGTACTTC
TRBD1	TRBV10-3	-	TRBJ2-2	CAISDFGQGTMSGELFF	TGTGCCATCAGTGACTTTGGACAGGGCACTATGTCCGGGGAGCTGTTTTTT
-	TRBV5-6	-	TRBJ2-1	CASSSRRRGRNEQFF	TGTGCCAGCAGCTCGAGGAGGCGTGGACGGAATGAGCAGTTCTTC
TRBD1	TRBV28	few	TRBJ1-2	CASARTGTYGYTF	TGTGCCAGCGCCAGGACAGGGACATATGGCTACACCTTC
-	TRBV5-1	-	TRBJ1-1	CASSLPGMNTEAFF	TGCGCCAGCAGCTTGCCAGGGATGAACACTGAAGCTTTCTTT
TRBD1	TRBV27	-	TRBJ2-7	CASSPQGALGSEQYF	TGTGCCAGCAGTCCCCAGGGGGCTTTGGGGTCCGAGCAGTACTTC
TRBD2	TRBV4-3	-	TRBJ2-7	CASSPRGEDEQYF	TGCGCCAGCAGCCCGCGGGGGGAAGACGAGCAGTACTTC
-	TRBV7-2	-	TRBJ2-5	CASSRGGGVLETQYF	TGTGCCAGCAGTCGTGGTGGGGGCGTTCTTGAGACCCAGTACTTC
-	TRBV7-2	-	TRBJ2-7	CASSSGTPYEQYF	TGTGCCAGCAGCTCTGGGACTCCATACGAGCAGTACTTC
TRBD1	TRBV19	-	TRBJ1-6	CASSILTGGGNNSPLHF	TGTGCCAGTAGTATTCTAACAGGGGGCGGCAATAATTCACCCCTCCACTTT
TRBD1	TRBV30	once	TRBJ2-1	CAWSLGQGDGNEQFF	TGTGCCTGGAGTTTAGGGCAGGGGGACGGGAATGAGCAGTTCTTC
-	TRBV7-9	-	TRBJ2-1	CASSPPGSSYNEQFF	TGTGCCAGCAGCCCCCCAGGATCCTCCTACAATGAGCAGTTCTTC
-	TRBV6-5	-	TRBJ2-3	CASSTTASTDTQYF	TGTGCCAGCAGTACGACAGCTAGCACAGATACGCAGTATTTT
-	TRBV5-4	few	TRBJ2-3	CASSYRTVTDTQYF	TGTGCCAGCAGCTACAGGACAGTCACAGATACGCAGTATTTT
-	TRBV5-4	few	TRBJ1-1	CASSLVGGRGAFF	TGTGCCAGCAGCTTGGTTGGGGGCCGCGGGGCTTTCTTT
TRBD1	TRBV6-1	-	TRBJ1-2	CASSEAGTGYGYTF	TGTGCCAGCAGTGAAGCGGGGACAGGCTATGGCTACACCTTC
-	TRBV6-1	-	TRBJ1-1	CASSDGGGNTEAFF	TGTGCCAGCAGTGATGGGGGGGGGAACACTGAAGCTTTCTTT
TRBD1	TRBV7-9	-	TRBJ1-1	CASSREGQANTEAFF	TGTGCCAGCAGCCGCGAAGGACAGGCGAACACTGAAGCTTTCTTT
-	TRBV9	-	TRBJ1-1	CASSVGGMNTEAFF	TGTGCCAGCAGCGTTGGGGGGATGAACACTGAAGCTTTCTTT
-	TRBV30	-	TRBJ2-3	CAWALQSLLGSTDTQYF	TGTGCCTGGGCCCTCCAGTCCCTCCTAGGTAGCACAGATACGCAGTATTTT
TRBD1	TRBV6-5	once	TRBJ1-1	CASSYSETGPEAFF	TGTGCCAGCAGTTACAGTGAGACAGGGCCTGAAGCTTTCTTT
TRBD2	TRBV5-4	-	TRBJ2-7	CASSLGTSDLKDEQYF	TGTGCCAGCAGCTTAGGGACTAGCGACCTGAAGGACGAGCAGTACTTC
-	TRBV27	once	TRBJ2-7	CASSLRGDYEQYF	TGTGCCAGCAGTTTACGCGGGGATTACGAGCAGTACTTC
-	TRBV5-5	few	TRBJ2-7	CASSLGGPYEQYF	TGTGCCAGCAGCTTGGGTGGGCCCTACGAGCAGTACTTC
-	TRBV29-1	-	TRBJ1-3	CSANQGTGNTIYF	TGCAGCGCTAATCAGGGGACTGGAAACACCATATATTTT
TRBD1	TRBV4-2	-	TRBJ1-5	CASSQERGGAGTRDQPQHF	TGTGCCAGCAGCCAAGAGAGAGGGGGCGCAGGGACAAGGGATCAGCCCCAGCATTTT